Listed here are 32 T cell receptor beta chains from one sample, sequenced in a study of HIV-infected patients and healthy controls. Around 530 ng RNA was reverse transcribed with alpha and beta constant-region primers. Alpha and beta chain libraries were made separately by chain-specific third strand synthesis with multiplexing indices. TCRdb re-called the 5' RACE reads with MiXCR, one entry per CDR3 protein. The sample gives about 4,400 distinct CDR3 sequences, under 8.5% of which show up once; under 30% is in the top ten. Whole blood was used without fractionation, so all unsorted peripheral T cells were included. This specimen was blood, taken before antiretroviral therapy. These receptors were collected from an adult with HIV infection.

The genes are TRBV5-4 and TRBJ1-2; 8 nucleotides line up with TRBD1. The CDR3 contains 15 residues. After removal of 4 bases from V and 2 bases from J, the junction contained 7 bases not matched to a gene. CDR1 and CDR2 (germline): SGHNT, YYREEE (reference sequence). This CDR3 reads CASSRADRGNYGYTF. In nucleotides, the CDR3 is TGTGCCAGCAGCCGGGCCGACAGGGGAAACTATGGCTACACCTTC.

This sequence joins TRBV7-9 and TRBJ1-5; the D gene is possibly TRBD1 (6 bases). V lost 3 bases, J lost 5 bases, and 14 bases lay in between. The CDR3 covers 15 residues. CDR1 is SEHNR, CDR2 FQNEAQ, per germline (reference sequence). CDR3 DNA: TGTGCCAGCAGCTTTTCAGGGGCTATGGATCAGCCCCAGCATTTT. Its translation is CASSFSGAMDQPQHF.

About this clonotype: This CDR3 is missing its conserved last phenylalanine or tryptophan, likely due to a read error. The gene calls are TRBV6-1 and TRBJ1-5, with D possibly matching TRBD1 (6 bases). This CDR3 is built from 15 residues. V lost 6 bases, J lost 5 bases, and 17 bases lay in between. Germline loops: CDR1 MNHNS, CDR2 SASEGT. The CDR3 here is CASSPGTQGYQPQHS. The CDR3 DNA sequence: TGTGCCAGCAGCCCCGGGACACAGGGATATCAGCCCCAGCATTCT.

This clonotype qualifies as medium-sized (0.01 to 0.1%). The V gene is TRBV18, the J gene TRBJ1-1; D is uncertain. The CDR3 is made up of 14 amino acids. Trimming left V 3 bases short and J 2 bases short, with 10 bases between. Germline CDR1 is KGHSH and CDR2 is LQKENI. CDR3 residues: CASSPAQFNTEAFF. The CDR3 region has the DNA TGTGCCAGCTCACCTGCCCAGTTTAACACTGAAGCTTTCTTT.

This clonotype is large. This chain connects TRBV6-5 to TRBJ2-3; 7 nucleotides match TRBD1. The CDR3 contains 13 residues. V shed 5 bases, J shed 3 bases, and the junction held 2 bases outside the gene matches. Germline values: CDR1 MNHEY, CDR2 SVGAGI. CDR3 in DNA: TGTGCCAGCAGTACGACAGGGACAGATACGCAGTATTTT. Translation: CASSTTGTDTQYF.

This clonotype showed up many times. V usage is TRBV18 and J usage is TRBJ2-3; 8 bases align to TRBD2. V dropped 3 bases and J dropped 3; count of bases not matched to a gene: 8. In germline, CDR1 is KGHSH, CDR2 LQKENI. There are 16 residues in the CDR3. The CDR3 sequence: CASSPLAGGRTDTQYF. CDR3 DNA: TGTGCCAGCTCACCCCTGGCGGGAGGAAGAACAGATACGCAGTATTTT. The full variable domain, rest sourced from reference TRBV18 and TRBJ2-3, is NAGVMQNPRHLVRRRGQEARLRCSPMKGHSHVYWYRQLPEEGLKFMVYLQKENIIDESGMPKERFSAEFPKEGPSILRIQQVVRGDSAAYFCASSPLAGGRTDTQYFGPGTRLTVL.

This clonotype is medium-sized by share. The chain has TRBV7-8 and TRBJ2-5; no definite D call. Germline CDR1 reads SGHVS; CDR2 reads FQNEAQ. The CDR3 consists of 13 residues. V lost 5 bases to trimming and J lost 4 bases, with 11 bases between them. The CDR3 nucleotides read TGTGCCAGCAGCAGCATCTCCCCAGAGACCCAGTACTTC. Its protein product is CASSSISPETQYF.

This clonotype was recorded many times. The V call is TRBV28, the J call TRBJ1-4; D is uncertain. CDR1 and CDR2 (germline): MDHEN, SYDVKM. V lost 7 bases, J lost 8 bases, and 8 bases lay in between. The CDR3 loop spans 11 amino acids. The chain's CDR3 is CASNSDEKLFF. The CDR3 DNA reads TGTGCCAGCAATTCTGACGAAAAACTGTTTTTT.

This clonotype is deemed medium-sized. V and J are TRBV3-1 and TRBJ1-6; D not certain. The CDR3 consists of 14 residues. Trimming shortened V by 0 bases and J by 3 bases, and 3 bases separated the two germline ends. Germline values: CDR1 LGHDT, CDR2 YNNKEL (reference sequence). The CDR3 loop is CASSQDVYNSPLHF. CDR3 coding DNA: TGTGCCAGCAGCCAAGACGTCTATAATTCACCCCTCCACTTT.

This clonotype has a handful of counts. J is TRBJ1-2 and V is TRBV20-1; D gene ambiguous. The CDR3 has 9 amino acids. V dropped 7 bases and J dropped 10 bases, with 10 bases sitting between them. Germline values: CDR1 DFQATT, CDR2 SNEGSKA (reference sequence). CDR3 nucleotide sequence: TGCAGTGTGAGACCGTACTACACCTTC. Translation: CSVRPYYTF.

This clonotype qualifies as medium-sized. The chain recombines TRBV6-1 with TRBJ2-7; D not certain. The germline gives CDR1 MNHNS, CDR2 SASEGT. The CDR3 contains 16 residues. Trimming pared 6 bases from V and 0 bases from J, leaving 18 bases between. This CDR3 is CASSPPTEHYSYEQYF. CDR3 sequence (DNA): TGTGCCAGCAGCCCCCCGACTGAACATTACTCCTACGAGCAGTACTTC.

In this sample, this clonotype is medium-sized (0.01 to 0.1%). This sequence joins TRBV20-1 and TRBJ2-7; D perhaps matches TRBD2 (6 bases). Germline V gives CDR1 DFQATT, CDR2 SNEGSKA (reference sequence). V was pared by 0 bases and J by 3 bases, with 12 bases between. The CDR3 covers 14 residues. The CDR3 DNA reads as TGCAGTGCTAGAGATTGGAGGGTGGGCTACGAGCAGTACTTC. Translated, it gives CSARDWRVGYEQYF.

This clonotype was seen ten or more times. The chain combines TRBV13 with TRBJ2-7; D may be TRBD2 (6 bases). Between the trimmed V and J ends, which lost 0 bases and 4 bases, there was a span of 13 bases. Germline assignment: CDR1 PRHDT and CDR2 FYEKMQ (reference sequence). CDR3 size: 15 residues. Written as DNA, the CDR3 is TGTGCCAGCAGCTTAGGGGACTACGGCCGGTACGAGCAGTACTTC. Residues: CASSLGDYGRYEQYF.

This clonotype was recorded many times. V gene TRBV28 combines with J gene TRBJ2-7, with 7 nucleotides matching TRBD1. This CDR3 spans 15 amino acids. Germline trimming cut 6 bases from V and 2 bases from J; bases unmatched to any gene: 10. Germline V CDR1 and CDR2: MDHEN, SYDVKM. The DNA for the CDR3 is TGTGCCAGCAGCCAATTTCAGGGGGATACCTACGAGCAGTACTTC. Translated, it gives CASSQFQGDTYEQYF.

This clonotype is classed as large. The chain couples TRBV7-8 to TRBJ2-7; D unresolved. CDR3 size: 14 residues. V lost 2 bases, J lost 4 bases, and 12 bases lay in between. From germline, CDR1 is SGHVS and CDR2 FQNEAQ. As DNA, the CDR3 is TGTGCCAGCAGCTTACTCGGTACACTTTACGAGCAGTACTTC. Translated: CASSLLGTLYEQYF.

The chain is built from TRBV12-3 or TRBV12-4 and TRBJ2-7; D not resolved. The V gene lost 2 bases and the J gene lost 5 bases, with 4 bases spanning the gap. The CDR3 totals 11 residues. CDR3 DNA: TGTGCCAGCAGTTTAAGTGACGAGCAGTACTTC. Translated, it gives CASSLSDEQYF.

This sequence joins TRBV18 and TRBJ2-5; the D gene is possibly TRBD1 (5 bases). Germline V CDR1 and CDR2: KGHSH, LQKENI. V dropped 3 bases and J dropped 2 bases, with 16 bases sitting between them. There are 16 residues in the CDR3. CDR3 nucleotide sequence: TGTGCCAGCTCACCTCCACCAGGGTTCGTTCAAGAGACCCAGTACTTC. Translation gives CASSPPPGFVQETQYF.

This clonotype was seen a few times. The chain combines TRBV19 with TRBJ2-7; TRBD1 is a possible D gene (6 bases). This CDR3 is 13 amino acids long. Germline V gene data show CDR1 as LNHDA and CDR2 as SQIVND (reference sequence). Deletions cut 5 bases from V and 4 bases from J, with 12 bases between. CDR3 protein: CASSWDKAYEQYF. Written as DNA, the CDR3 is TGTGCCAGTAGTTGGGACAAAGCTTACGAGCAGTACTTC.

This clonotype is medium-sized (0.01 to 0.1%). The chain joins TRBV19 to TRBJ1-2; D remains ambiguous. Trimming removed 0 bases at V and 9 bases at J, with 17 bases between. The CDR3 spans 15 residues. Germline V gene lookup returns CDR1 LNHDA and CDR2 SQIVND (reference sequence). This chain's CDR3 is CASSIENRFYGRYTF. The CDR3 region has the DNA TGTGCCAGTAGTATAGAAAATAGATTCTATGGTCGCTACACCTTC.

By sample fraction, this clonotype is medium-sized. The chain is built from TRBV19 and TRBJ2-1; 9 bases are a match to TRBD2. With V trimmed by 3 bases and J by 5 bases, 11 bases remained unmatched. Germline V gene lookup returns CDR1 LNHDA and CDR2 SQIVND (reference sequence). This CDR3 is 17 amino acids long. For the CDR3, the DNA is TGTGCCAGTAGTATCCGCCTTGTAGCGGGGGCACACAATGAGCAGTTCTTC. Protein product: CASSIRLVAGAHNEQFF.

By its share, this clonotype is medium-sized. The chain carries TRBV27 and TRBJ1-2; D might be TRBD1 (5 bases). The length of the CDR3 is 12 residues. The germline gives CDR1 MNHEY, CDR2 SMNVEV (reference sequence). The V end was cut by 6 bases, the J end by 4 bases, with 9 bases between. The CDR3 region has the DNA TGTGCCAGCAGGGGGGGGAGCTATGGCTACACCTTC. As protein: CASRGGSYGYTF.

This clonotype was seen repeatedly, ten times or more. The V call is TRBV5-1, the J call TRBJ1-5; 8 bases agree with TRBD1. J lost 1 base, V lost 0 bases, and 6 bases had no gene match. The germline CDR1 and CDR2 sequences are SGHRS and YFSETQ. This CDR3 region has 17 residues. The CDR3 is CASSLGPTGESNQPQHF. For the CDR3, the DNA is TGCGCCAGCAGCTTGGGGCCGACAGGGGAGAGCAATCAGCCCCAGCATTTT.

By share of the sample, this clonotype is medium-sized (0.01 to 0.1%). This chain links TRBV19 with TRBJ1-1; no clear D gene. Germline assignment: CDR1 LNHDA and CDR2 SQIVND (reference sequence). The V and J ends lost 1 base and 1 base respectively, with 13 bases between them. The CDR3 is 16 amino acids. The CDR3 loop reads CASSIARAWENTEAFF. The DNA of the CDR3 is TGTGCCAGTAGTATAGCCCGAGCTTGGGAGAACACTGAAGCTTTCTTT.

This clonotype was observed a handful of times. This sequence joins TRBV7-9 and TRBJ1-5, with 8 bases matching TRBD1. The CDR3 consists of 15 residues. The V gene end was trimmed by 3 bases and the J gene end by 2 bases; junction bases not matched to a gene: 3. Per the germline V gene, CDR1 is SEHNR and CDR2 is FQNEAQ (reference sequence). CDR3 protein: CASSFGQGGNQPQHF. The CDR3 DNA reads as TGTGCCAGCAGCTTTGGACAGGGAGGCAATCAGCCCCAGCATTTT.

This clonotype was seen at least ten times. The chain joins TRBV7-2 to TRBJ1-5; a possible D gene is TRBD1 (6 bases). V was trimmed by 2 bases and J by 7 bases, leaving 12 bases between them. Germline values: CDR1 SGHTA, CDR2 FQGNSA. The CDR3 totals 14 residues. In DNA, the CDR3 is TGTGCCAGCAGCTTACTAGGGGGAGGACAGCCCCAGCATTTT. The encoded protein is CASSLLGGGQPQHF.

This clonotype is medium-sized (0.01 to 0.1%). The V and J genes are TRBV3-1 and TRBJ2-1, with no clear D. CDR1 is LGHDT, CDR2 YNNKEL, per germline (reference sequence). The germline V and J ends were trimmed by 1 base and 6 bases, with 10 bases remaining between them. This CDR3 has 14 residues. CDR3: CASSQVGQFNEQFF. The CDR3 DNA reads TGTGCCAGCAGCCAAGTCGGGCAGTTCAATGAGCAGTTCTTC.

By its share, this clonotype is medium-sized. The chain links TRBV7-9 to TRBJ1-1; D might be TRBD1 (5 bases). CDR1 and CDR2 (germline): SEHNR, FQNEAQ (reference sequence). This CDR3 has 15 amino acids. Trimming removed 0 bases at V and 10 bases at J, with 18 bases between. CDR3 region: CASSLAGFRAQGAFF. In DNA, the CDR3 is TGTGCCAGCAGCTTAGCGGGTTTCAGGGCCCAGGGAGCTTTCTTT.

This chain links TRBV6-1 with TRBJ2-3; TRBD1 is a possible D gene (5 bases). Germline-derived CDR1 and CDR2 are MNHNS and SASEGT. With 8 bases removed from V and 1 base from J, the gap between germline ends came to 13 bases. The CDR3 totals 14 residues. DNA for the CDR3: TGTGCCAGCTGGGATGGGGCTCGCACAGATACGCAGTATTTT. As protein: CASWDGARTDTQYF.

This clonotype was counted ten times or more. The V and J genes are TRBV28 and TRBJ1-2; maybe TRBD1 (5 bases). Trimming took off 3 bases at V and 4 bases at J, with 15 bases between the two ends. Germline CDR1 and CDR2: MDHEN and SYDVKM. CDR3 size: 15 residues. The CDR3 is CASSFNVGDGYGYTF. The CDR3 DNA sequence: TGTGCCAGCAGTTTTAATGTAGGGGATGGCTATGGCTACACCTTC.

By proportion, this clonotype is medium-sized (0.01 to 0.1%). The rearrangement uses TRBV19 and TRBJ1-5; maybe TRBD1 (5 bases). From germline, CDR1 is LNHDA and CDR2 SQIVND (reference sequence). The CDR3 consists of 15 residues. Deletions cut 3 bases from V and 4 bases from J, with 13 bases between. The CDR3 nucleotides read TGTGCCAGTAGTATGGGGCGGGAAATGAATCAGCCCCAGCATTTT. Its protein product is CASSMGREMNQPQHF.

The J gene is TRBJ2-3, the V gene TRBV24-1, with 13 bases that match TRBD2. The germline V gene encodes CDR1 KGHDR and CDR2 SFDVKD. This CDR3 spans 19 amino acids. V was clipped by 4 bases and J by 6 bases; unmatched bases: 15. The CDR3 here is CATSDPTSGGGSLRDTQYF. In DNA form, the CDR3 reads TGTGCCACCAGTGACCCCACTAGCGGGGGGGGCTCTCTTCGCGATACGCAGTATTTT.

This clonotype was recorded many times. The V gene is TRBV28, the J gene TRBJ1-3, with 7 positions matching TRBD1. Germline lookup yields CDR1 MDHEN and CDR2 SYDVKM. The CDR3 runs to 15 residues. Trimming removed 5 bases from V and 4 bases from J; junction bases left unmatched: 8. The CDR3 spells CASSTPPGQGNTIYF. Written as DNA, the CDR3 is TGTGCCAGCAGTACTCCCCCGGGACAGGGAAACACCATATATTTT. Full variable domain (remainder filled in from reference TRBV28 and TRBJ1-3): DVKVTQSSRYLVKRTGEKVFLECVQDMDHENMFWYRQDPGLGLRLIYFSYDVKMKEKGDIPEGYSVSREKKERFSLILESASTNQTSMYLCASSTPPGQGNTIYFGEGSWLTVV.